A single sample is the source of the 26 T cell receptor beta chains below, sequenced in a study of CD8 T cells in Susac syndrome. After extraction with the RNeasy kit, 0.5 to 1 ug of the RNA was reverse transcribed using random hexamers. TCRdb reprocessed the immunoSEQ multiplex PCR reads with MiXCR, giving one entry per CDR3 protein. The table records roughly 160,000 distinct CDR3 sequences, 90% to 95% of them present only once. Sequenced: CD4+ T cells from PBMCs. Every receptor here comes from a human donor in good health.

CDR3: CSALDSFEQYF. The CDR3 nucleotides read TGCAGTGCTCTTGACTCGTTCGAGCAGTACTTC. This chain joins TRBV20-1 and TRBJ2-7; D is uncertain. The ends were cut back, 5 bases at V and 6 bases at J, with 11 bases in the middle. The CDR3 is 11 amino acids. Per the germline V gene, CDR1 is DFQATT and CDR2 is SNEGSKA (reference sequence).

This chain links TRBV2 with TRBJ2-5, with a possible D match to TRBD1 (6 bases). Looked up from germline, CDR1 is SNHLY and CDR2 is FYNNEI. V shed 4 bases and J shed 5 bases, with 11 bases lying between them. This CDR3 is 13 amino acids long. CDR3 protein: CASSGTGFETQYF. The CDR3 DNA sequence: TGTGCCAGCAGTGGAACAGGGTTCGAGACCCAGTACTTC.

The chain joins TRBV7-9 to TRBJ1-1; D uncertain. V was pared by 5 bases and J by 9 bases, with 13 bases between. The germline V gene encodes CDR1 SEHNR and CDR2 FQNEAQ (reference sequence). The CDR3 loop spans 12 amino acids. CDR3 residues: CASSPTQNQAFF. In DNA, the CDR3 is TGTGCCAGCAGCCCAACACAGAATCAAGCTTTCTTT.

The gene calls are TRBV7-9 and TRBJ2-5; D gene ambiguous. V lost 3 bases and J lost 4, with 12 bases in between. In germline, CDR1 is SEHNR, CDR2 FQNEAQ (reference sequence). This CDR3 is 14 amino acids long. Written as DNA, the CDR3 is TGTGCCAGCAGCTTCCGGACGGTGGGAGAGACCCAGTACTTC. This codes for CASSFRTVGETQYF. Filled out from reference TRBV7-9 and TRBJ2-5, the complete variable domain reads DTGVSQNPRHKITKRGQNVTFRCDPISEHNRLYWYRQTLGQGPEFLTYFQNEAQLEKSRLLSDRFSAERPKGSFSTLEIQRTEQGDSAMYLCASSFRTVGETQYFGPGTRLLVL.

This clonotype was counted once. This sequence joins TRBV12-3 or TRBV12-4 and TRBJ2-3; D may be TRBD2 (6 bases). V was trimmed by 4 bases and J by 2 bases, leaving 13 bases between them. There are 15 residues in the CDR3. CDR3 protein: CASSSTSFHTDTQYF. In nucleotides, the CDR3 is TGTGCCAGCAGTTCGACTAGTTTTCACACAGATACGCAGTATTTT.

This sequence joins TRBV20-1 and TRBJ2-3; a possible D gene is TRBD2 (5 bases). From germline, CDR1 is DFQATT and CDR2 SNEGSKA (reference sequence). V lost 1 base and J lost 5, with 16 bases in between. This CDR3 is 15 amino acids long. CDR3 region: CSARVRLAGLDTQYF. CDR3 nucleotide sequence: TGCAGTGCTAGAGTTCGGCTAGCCGGCTTAGATACGCAGTATTTT.

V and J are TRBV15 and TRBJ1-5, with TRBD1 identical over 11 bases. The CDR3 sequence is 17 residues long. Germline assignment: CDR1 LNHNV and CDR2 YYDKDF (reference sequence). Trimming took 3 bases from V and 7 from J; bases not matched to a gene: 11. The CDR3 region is CATSSKPGQGVGQPQHF. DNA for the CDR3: TGTGCCACCAGCAGTAAACCGGGACAGGGGGTAGGACAGCCCCAGCATTTT. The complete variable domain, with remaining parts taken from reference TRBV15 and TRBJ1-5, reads DAMVIQNPRYQVTQFGKPVTLSCSQTLNHNVMYWYQQKSSQAPKLLFHYYDKDFNNEADTPDNFQSRRPNTSFCFLDIRSPGLGDTAMYLCATSSKPGQGVGQPQHFGDGTRLSIL.

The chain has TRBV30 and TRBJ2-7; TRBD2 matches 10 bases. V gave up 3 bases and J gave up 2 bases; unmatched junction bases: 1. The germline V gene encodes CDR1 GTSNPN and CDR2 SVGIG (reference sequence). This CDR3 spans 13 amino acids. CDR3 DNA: TGTGCCTGGAGGCTAGCGGGGGCCTACGAGCAGTACTTC. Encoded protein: CAWRLAGAYEQYF. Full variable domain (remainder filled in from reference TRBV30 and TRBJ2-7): SQTIHQWPATLVQPVGSPLSLECTVEGTSNPNLYWYRQAAGRGLQLLFYSVGIGQISSEVPQNLSASRPQDRQFILSSKKLLLSDSGFYLCAWRLAGAYEQYFGPGTRLTVT.

DNA for the CDR3: TGTGCCAGCAGTTTAATGCTGGGTCTCTACGAGCAGTACTTC. This translates into CASSLMLGLYEQYF. The chain employs TRBV12-3 or TRBV12-4 and TRBJ2-7; D is ambiguous. V dropped 2 bases and J dropped 3 bases, with 11 bases sitting between them. This CDR3 has 14 residues.

CDR3 bases: TGTGCCAGCAGCCGGACAGAACAAGAGACCCAGTACTTC. Translated, it gives CASSRTEQETQYF. The V and J genes are TRBV4-2 and TRBJ2-5; D perhaps matches TRBD1 (6 bases). Trimming took 4 bases from V and 2 from J, leaving 8 bases between them. Germline V gene sequence: CDR1 LGHNA, CDR2 YNFKEQ. The CDR3 runs to 13 residues.

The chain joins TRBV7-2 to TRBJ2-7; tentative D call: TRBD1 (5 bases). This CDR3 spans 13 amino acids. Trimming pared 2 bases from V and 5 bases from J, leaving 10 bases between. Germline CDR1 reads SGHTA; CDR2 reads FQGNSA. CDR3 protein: CASSLSRANEQYF. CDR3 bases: TGTGCCAGCAGCTTATCCAGGGCCAACGAGCAGTACTTC.

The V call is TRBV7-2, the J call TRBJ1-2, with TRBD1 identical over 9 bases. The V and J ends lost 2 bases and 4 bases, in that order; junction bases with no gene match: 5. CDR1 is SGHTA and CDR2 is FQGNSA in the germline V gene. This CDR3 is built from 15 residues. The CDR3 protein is CASSLNGQGTYGYTF. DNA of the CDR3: TGTGCCAGCAGCTTAAATGGACAGGGGACCTATGGCTACACCTTC. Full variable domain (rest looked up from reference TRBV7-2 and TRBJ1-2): GAGVSQSPSNKVTEKGKDVELRCDPISGHTALYWYRQSLGQGLEFLIYFQGNSAPDKSGLPSDRFSAERTGGSVSTLTIQRTQQEDSAVYLCASSLNGQGTYGYTFGSGTRLTVV.

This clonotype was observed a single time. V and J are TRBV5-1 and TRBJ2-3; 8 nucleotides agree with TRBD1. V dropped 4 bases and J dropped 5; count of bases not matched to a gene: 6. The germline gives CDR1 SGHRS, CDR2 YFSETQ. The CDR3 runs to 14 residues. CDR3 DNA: TGCGCCAGCAGCCTCGGACAGGGTCTAGATACGCAGTATTTT. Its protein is CASSLGQGLDTQYF.

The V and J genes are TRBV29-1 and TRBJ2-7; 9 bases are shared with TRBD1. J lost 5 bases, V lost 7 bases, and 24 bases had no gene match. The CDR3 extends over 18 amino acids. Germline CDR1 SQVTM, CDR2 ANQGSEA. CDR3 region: CSAGTRTGASPISNEQYF. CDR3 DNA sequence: TGCAGCGCCGGTACCCGGACAGGGGCCTCACCAATTTCTAACGAGCAGTACTTC.

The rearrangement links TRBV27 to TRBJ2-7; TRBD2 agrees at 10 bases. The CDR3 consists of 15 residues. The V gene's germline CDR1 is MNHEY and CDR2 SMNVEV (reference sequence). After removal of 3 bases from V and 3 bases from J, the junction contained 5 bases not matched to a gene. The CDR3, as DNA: TGTGCCAGCAGTTTCGGGTTAGCGGGGGGCTACGAGCAGTACTTC. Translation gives CASSFGLAGGYEQYF.

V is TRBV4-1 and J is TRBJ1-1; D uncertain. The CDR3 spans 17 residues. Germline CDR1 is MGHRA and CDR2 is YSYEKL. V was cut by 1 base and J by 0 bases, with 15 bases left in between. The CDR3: CASSQGLFRRLNTEAFF. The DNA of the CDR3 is TGCGCCAGCAGCCAAGGGTTATTTCGACGGCTGAACACTGAAGCTTTCTTT.

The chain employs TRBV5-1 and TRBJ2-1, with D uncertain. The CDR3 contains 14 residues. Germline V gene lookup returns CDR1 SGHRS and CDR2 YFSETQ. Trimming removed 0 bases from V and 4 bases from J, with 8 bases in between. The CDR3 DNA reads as TGCGCCAGCAGCTTGGACGGCAGTTACAATGAGCAGTTCTTC. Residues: CASSLDGSYNEQFF.

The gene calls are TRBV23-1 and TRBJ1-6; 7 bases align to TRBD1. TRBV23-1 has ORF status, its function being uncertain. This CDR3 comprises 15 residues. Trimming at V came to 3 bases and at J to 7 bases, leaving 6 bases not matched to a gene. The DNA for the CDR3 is TGCGCCAGCAGTCAGAACCGGGACAGCAATTCACCCCTCCACTTT. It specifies CASSQNRDSNSPLHF.

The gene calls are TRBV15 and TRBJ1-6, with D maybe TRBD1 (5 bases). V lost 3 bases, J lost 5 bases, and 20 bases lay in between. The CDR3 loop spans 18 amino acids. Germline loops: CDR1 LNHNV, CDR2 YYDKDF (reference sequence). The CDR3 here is CATSRIPRDLDHNSPLHF. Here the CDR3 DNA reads TGTGCCACCAGCAGGATCCCCCGGGACTTGGACCATAATTCACCCCTCCACTTT.

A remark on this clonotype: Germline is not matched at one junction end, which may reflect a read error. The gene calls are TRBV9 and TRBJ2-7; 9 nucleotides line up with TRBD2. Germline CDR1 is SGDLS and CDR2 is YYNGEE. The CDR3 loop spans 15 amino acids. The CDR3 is CTSSVAGATMYEQYF. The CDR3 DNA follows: TGTACCAGCAGCGTAGCGGGGGCAACTATGTACGAGCAGTACTTT. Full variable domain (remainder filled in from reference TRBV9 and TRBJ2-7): DSGVTQTPKHLITATGQRVTLRCSPRSGDLSVYWYQQSLDQGLQFLIQYYNGEERAKGNILERFSAQQFPDLHSELNLSSLELGDSALYFCTSSVAGATMYEQYFGPGTRLTVT.

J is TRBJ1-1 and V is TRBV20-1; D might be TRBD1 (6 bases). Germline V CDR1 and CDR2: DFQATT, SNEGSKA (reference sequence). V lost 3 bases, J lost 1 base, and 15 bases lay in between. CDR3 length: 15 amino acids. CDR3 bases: TGCAGTGCTAGCGAGTTGGGGGGGCCGAACACTGAAGCTTTCTTT. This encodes CSASELGGPNTEAFF.

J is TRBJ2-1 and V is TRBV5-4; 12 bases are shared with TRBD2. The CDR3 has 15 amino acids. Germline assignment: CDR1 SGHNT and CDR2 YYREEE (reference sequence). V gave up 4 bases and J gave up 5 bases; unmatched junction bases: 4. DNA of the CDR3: TGTGCCAGCAGCCCTAGCGGGGGGGGACACAATGAGCAGTTCTTC. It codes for CASSPSGGGHNEQFF.

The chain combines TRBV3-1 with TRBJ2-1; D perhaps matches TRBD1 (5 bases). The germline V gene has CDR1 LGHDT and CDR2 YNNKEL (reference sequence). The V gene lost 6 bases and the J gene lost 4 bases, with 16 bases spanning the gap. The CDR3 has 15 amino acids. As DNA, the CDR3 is TGTGCCAGCAGTGAGACAGATTATCCTTACAATGAGCAGTTCTTC. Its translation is CASSETDYPYNEQFF.

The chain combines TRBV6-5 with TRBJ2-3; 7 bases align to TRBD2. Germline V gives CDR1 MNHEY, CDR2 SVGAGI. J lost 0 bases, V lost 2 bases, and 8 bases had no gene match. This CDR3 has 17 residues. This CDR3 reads CASSYVRAGESTDTQYF. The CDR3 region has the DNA TGTGCCAGCAGTTACGTGAGGGCGGGGGAGAGCACAGATACGCAGTATTTT.

In DNA, the CDR3 is TGTGCCAGCTCACCCAGTTTGGGGCCGTACACTGAAGCTTTCTTT. Protein product: CASSPSLGPYTEAFF. The genes are TRBV18 and TRBJ1-1, with D possibly matching TRBD1 (5 bases). The germline CDR1 and CDR2 sequences are KGHSH and LQKENI. The CDR3 has 15 residues. V lost 3 bases and J 3 bases, leaving 14 bases between the germline ends. The variable domain in full, completed from reference TRBV18 and TRBJ1-1, reads NAGVMQNPRHLVRRRGQEARLRCSPMKGHSHVYWYRQLPEEGLKFMVYLQKENIIDESGMPKERFSAEFPKEGPSILRIQQVVRGDSAAYFCASSPSLGPYTEAFFGQGTRLTVV.

The CDR3, as DNA: TGCAGTGCTAGAGATAGCGGGGGGGCGGGAGAGACCCAGTACTTC. Protein sequence: CSARDSGGAGETQYF. The rearrangement joins TRBV20-1 to TRBJ2-5; 11 bases are shared with TRBD2. Germline assignment: CDR1 DFQATT and CDR2 SNEGSKA (reference sequence). The CDR3 contains 15 residues. With 0 bases clipped from V and 4 bases from J, the junction kept 4 bases outside the gene matches.